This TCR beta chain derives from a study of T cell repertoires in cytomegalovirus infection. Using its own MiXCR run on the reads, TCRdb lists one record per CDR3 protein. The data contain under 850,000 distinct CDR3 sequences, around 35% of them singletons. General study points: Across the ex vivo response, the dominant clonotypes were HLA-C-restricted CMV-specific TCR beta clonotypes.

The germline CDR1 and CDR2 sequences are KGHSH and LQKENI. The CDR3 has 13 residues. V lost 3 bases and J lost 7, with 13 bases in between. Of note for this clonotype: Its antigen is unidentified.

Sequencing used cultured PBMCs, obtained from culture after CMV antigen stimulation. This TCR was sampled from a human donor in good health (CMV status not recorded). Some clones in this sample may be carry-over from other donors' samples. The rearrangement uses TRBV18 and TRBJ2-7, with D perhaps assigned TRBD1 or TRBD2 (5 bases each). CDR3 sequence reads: CASSPGAGREQYF. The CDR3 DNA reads TGTGCCAGCTCACCCGGGGCTGGCAGGGAGCAGTACTTC.